A single sample gave rise to the 9 T cell receptor beta chains below, sequenced in a study of shared clonotypes between healthy human individuals. The data were produced by immunoSEQ multiplex PCR, yet TCRdb's version contains in-frame clones alone and is incomplete. The table has fewer than 1 million clones, just over 95% seen once. Positively selected for CCR7, the CD45RO-negative cells used as naive CD8 cells excluded terminally differentiated effector memory CD45RA+ cells. Material: naive CD8+ T cells sorted from blood. These receptors all stem from a young man in good health.

This sequence joins TRBV12-5 and TRBJ2-1; 11 bases match TRBD2. The germline CDR1 and CDR2 sequences are LGHNT and FRNRAP. J gave up 12 bases and V 5 bases, and 3 bases lay outside the gene matches. The CDR3 consists of 12 residues. This CDR3 reads CASGVAGGLQFF. The CDR3, as DNA: TGTGCTAGTGGTGTAGCGGGAGGGCTGCAGTTCTTC.

As concerns this clone: This sample includes further DNA sequences coding for the same CDR3. V is TRBV5-1 and J is TRBJ2-1, with 7 nucleotides matching TRBD1. The CDR3 spans 14 residues. Trimming took 4 bases from V and 4 from J; bases not matched to a gene: 5. Per the germline V gene, CDR1 is SGHRS and CDR2 is YFSETQ. CDR3 in amino acids: CASSPTGQYNEQFF. Written as DNA, the CDR3 is TGCGCCAGCAGCCCTACGGGACAGTACAATGAGCAGTTCTTC.

The CDR3 region is CASSQYLAGVSEIYEQYF. Here the CDR3 DNA reads TGCGCCAGCAGCCAGTACCTAGCGGGAGTCTCGGAAATCTACGAGCAGTACTTC. The rearrangement joins TRBV4-3 to TRBJ2-7; 10 bases are a match to TRBD2. CDR3 length: 18 amino acids. CDR1 and CDR2 (germline): LGHNA, YSLEER. V lost 3 bases, J lost 3 bases, and 14 bases stayed unmatched.

The chain joins TRBV11-2 to TRBJ2-1; no reliable D call. Germline values: CDR1 SGHAT, CDR2 FQNNGV. The CDR3 length is 19 residues. V was cut by 1 base and J by 3 bases, with 22 bases left in between. The CDR3 region is CASSLVGSARVVNYNEQFF. The CDR3 bases are TGTGCCAGCAGCTTAGTGGGTTCGGCTAGAGTGGTAAACTACAATGAGCAGTTCTTC.

As concerns this clone: Other nucleotide sequences in the sample specify the same CDR3. V is TRBV6-6 and J is TRBJ2-2; no clear D. The CDR3 is made up of 12 amino acids. The germline V gene has CDR1 MNHNY and CDR2 SVGAGI (reference sequence). Trimming shortened V by 8 bases and J by 3 bases, and 7 bases separated the two germline ends. DNA of the CDR3: TGTGCCAGCGGTTTATACACCGGGGAGCTGTTTTTT. Translation: CASGLYTGELFF.

The V and J genes are TRBV6-5 and TRBJ2-3; 8 nucleotides align to TRBD1. V shed 1 base and J 2 bases; nucleotides not matched to a gene: 5. The CDR3 covers 16 residues. Per germline, CDR1 MNHEY and CDR2 SVGAGI. CDR3: CASSYFGQGITDTQYF. The CDR3 DNA is TGTGCCAGCAGTTACTTTGGACAGGGAATCACAGATACGCAGTATTTT.

A single count supports this clone. The rearrangement links TRBV5-4 to TRBJ2-1; 8 nucleotides agree with TRBD1. V shed 7 bases, J shed 9 bases, and the junction held 9 bases outside the gene matches. Germline V lookup: CDR1 SGHNT, CDR2 YYREEE (reference sequence). This CDR3 comprises 13 residues. CDR3 region: CASGGQALSEQFF. The DNA for the CDR3 is TGTGCCAGCGGGGGACAGGCCCTGAGTGAGCAGTTCTTC.

V is TRBV6-5 and J is TRBJ1-2; no firm D call. Trimming stripped 0 bases from V and 7 bases from J, with 15 bases between. CDR3 length equals 15 residues. The germline gives CDR1 MNHEY, CDR2 SVGAGI. In DNA, the CDR3 is TGTGCCAGCAGTTACTCAGGCCAAGGAGACATTGGCTACACCTTC. Its protein is CASSYSGQGDIGYTF.

This chain joins TRBV27 and TRBJ2-7; D is undetermined. The V and J ends lost 10 bases and 0 bases respectively, with 7 bases between them. The CDR3 is 11 amino acids. The germline gives CDR1 MNHEY, CDR2 SMNVEV (reference sequence). CDR3 loop: CATRSSYEQYF. The CDR3 DNA sequence: TGTGCCACCAGGAGCTCCTACGAGCAGTACTTC.